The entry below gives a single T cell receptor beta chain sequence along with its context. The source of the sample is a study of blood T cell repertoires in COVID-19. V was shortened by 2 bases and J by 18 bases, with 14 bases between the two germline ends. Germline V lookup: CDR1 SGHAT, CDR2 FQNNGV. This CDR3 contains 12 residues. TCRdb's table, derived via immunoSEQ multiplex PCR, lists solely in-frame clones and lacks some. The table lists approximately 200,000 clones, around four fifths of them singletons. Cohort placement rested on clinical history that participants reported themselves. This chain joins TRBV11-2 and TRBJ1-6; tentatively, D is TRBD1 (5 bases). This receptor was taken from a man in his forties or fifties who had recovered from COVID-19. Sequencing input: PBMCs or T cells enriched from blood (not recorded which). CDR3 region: CASSLTGVLPHF. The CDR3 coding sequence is TGTGCCAGCAGCTTAACGGGGGTCTTACCCCACTTT.